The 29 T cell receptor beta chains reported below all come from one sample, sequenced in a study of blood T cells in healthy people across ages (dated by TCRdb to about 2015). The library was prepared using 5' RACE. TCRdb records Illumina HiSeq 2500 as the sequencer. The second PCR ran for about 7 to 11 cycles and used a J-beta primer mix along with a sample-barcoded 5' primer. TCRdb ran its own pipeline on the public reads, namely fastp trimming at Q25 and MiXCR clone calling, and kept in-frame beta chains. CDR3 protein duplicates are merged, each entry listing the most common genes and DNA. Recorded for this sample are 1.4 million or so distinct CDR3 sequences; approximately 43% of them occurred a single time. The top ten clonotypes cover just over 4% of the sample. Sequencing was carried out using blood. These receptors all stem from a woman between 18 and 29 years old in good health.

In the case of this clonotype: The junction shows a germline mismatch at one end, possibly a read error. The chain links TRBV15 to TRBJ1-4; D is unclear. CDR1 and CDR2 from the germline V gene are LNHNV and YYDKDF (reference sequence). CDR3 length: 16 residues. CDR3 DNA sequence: TGTGCCGCCAGCAGAATGCATACAAGGACTAATGAAAAACTGTTTTTT. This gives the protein CAASRMHTRTNEKLFF.

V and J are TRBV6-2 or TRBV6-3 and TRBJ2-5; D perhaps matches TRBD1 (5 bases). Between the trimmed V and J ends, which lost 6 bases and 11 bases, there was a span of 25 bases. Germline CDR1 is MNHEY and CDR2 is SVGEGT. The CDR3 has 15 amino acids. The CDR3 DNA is TGTGCCAGCAGCCTCCCTAGGGGCTCCTACAATGAGCAGTACTTC. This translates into CASSLPRGSYNEQYF.

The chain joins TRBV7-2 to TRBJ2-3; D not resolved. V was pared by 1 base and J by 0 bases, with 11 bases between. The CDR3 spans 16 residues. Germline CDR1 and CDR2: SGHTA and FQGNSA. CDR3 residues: CASSLEPVRSTDTQYF. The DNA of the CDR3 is TGTGCCAGCAGCTTAGAGCCCGTGAGGAGCACAGATACGCAGTATTTT. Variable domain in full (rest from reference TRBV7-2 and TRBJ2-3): GAGVSQSPSNKVTEKGKDVELRCDPISGHTALYWYRQSLGQGLEFLIYFQGNSAPDKSGLPSDRFSAERTGGSVSTLTIQRTQQEDSAVYLCASSLEPVRSTDTQYFGPGTRLTVL.

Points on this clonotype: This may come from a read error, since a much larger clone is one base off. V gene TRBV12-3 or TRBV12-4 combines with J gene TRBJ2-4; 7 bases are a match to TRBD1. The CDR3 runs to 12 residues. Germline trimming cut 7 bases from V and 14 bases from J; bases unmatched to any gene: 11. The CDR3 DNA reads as TGTGCCAGCAATGCGACAGGGAGTGTAGAGTACTTC. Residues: CASNATGSVEYF.

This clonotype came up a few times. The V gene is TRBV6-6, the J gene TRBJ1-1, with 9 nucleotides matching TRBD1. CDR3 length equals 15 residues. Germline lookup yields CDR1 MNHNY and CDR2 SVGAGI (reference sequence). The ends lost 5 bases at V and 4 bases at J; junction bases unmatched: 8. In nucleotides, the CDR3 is TGTGCCAGCAGTGGGGCGACAGGGGGGAGCACTGAAGCTTTCTTT. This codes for CASSGATGGSTEAFF.

CDR3 nucleotides: TGTGCCAGCAGTGCCCCGGGACAGCCCTACAATGAGCAGTTCTTC. Protein product: CASSAPGQPYNEQFF. J is TRBJ2-1 and V is TRBV25-1, with 7 bases identical to TRBD1. Germline CDR1 is MGHDK and CDR2 is SYGVNS. Unmatched junction bases numbered 5, after V lost 4 bases and J lost 2 bases. The length of the CDR3 is 15 residues.

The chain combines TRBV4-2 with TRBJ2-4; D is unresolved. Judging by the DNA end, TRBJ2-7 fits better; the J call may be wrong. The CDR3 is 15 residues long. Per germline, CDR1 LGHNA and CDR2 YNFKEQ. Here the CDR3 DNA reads TGTGCCAGCAGCCAACTGCTGGCTCCCAACTACGAGCAGTACTTC. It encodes CASSQLLAPNYEQYF.

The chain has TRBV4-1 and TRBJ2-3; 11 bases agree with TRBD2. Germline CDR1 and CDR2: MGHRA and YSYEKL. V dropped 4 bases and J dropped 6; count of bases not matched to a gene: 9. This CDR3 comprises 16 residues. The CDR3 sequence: CASSRTGLAEHDTQYF. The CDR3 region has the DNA TGCGCCAGCAGCCGGACGGGACTAGCGGAGCATGATACGCAGTATTTT.

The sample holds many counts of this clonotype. This CDR3 is CASSLLAGPYNEQFF. The CDR3 coding sequence is TGTGCCAGCAGCTTACTAGCGGGGCCCTACAATGAGCAGTTCTTC. The rearrangement links TRBV7-2 to TRBJ2-1; 9 nucleotides agree with TRBD2. The V gene's germline CDR1 is SGHTA and CDR2 FQGNSA. There are 15 residues in the CDR3. The V and J ends lost 2 bases and 2 bases, in that order; junction bases with no gene match: 1.

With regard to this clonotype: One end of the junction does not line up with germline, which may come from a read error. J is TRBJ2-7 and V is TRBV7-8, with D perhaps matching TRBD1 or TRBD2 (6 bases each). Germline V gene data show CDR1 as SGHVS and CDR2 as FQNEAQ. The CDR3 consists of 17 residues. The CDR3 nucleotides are TGTGCCAGCACCCCAATACGGGGGCAAACCCGCTCCTACGAGCAGTACTTT. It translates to CASTPIRGQTRSYEQYF.

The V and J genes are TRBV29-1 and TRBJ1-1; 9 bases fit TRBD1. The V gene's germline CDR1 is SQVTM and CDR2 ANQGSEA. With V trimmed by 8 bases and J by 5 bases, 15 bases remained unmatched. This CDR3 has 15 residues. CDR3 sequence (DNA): TGCAGCTCTTTATATCCAGGACAGGGGAGAACTGAAGCTTTCTTT. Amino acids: CSSLYPGQGRTEAFF. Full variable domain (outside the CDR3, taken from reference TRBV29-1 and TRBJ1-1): SAVISQKPSRDICQRGTSLTIQCQVDSQVTMMFWYRQQPGQSLTLIATANQGSEATYESGFVIDKFPISRPNLTFSTLTVSNMSPEDSSIYLCSSLYPGQGRTEAFFGQGTRLTVV.

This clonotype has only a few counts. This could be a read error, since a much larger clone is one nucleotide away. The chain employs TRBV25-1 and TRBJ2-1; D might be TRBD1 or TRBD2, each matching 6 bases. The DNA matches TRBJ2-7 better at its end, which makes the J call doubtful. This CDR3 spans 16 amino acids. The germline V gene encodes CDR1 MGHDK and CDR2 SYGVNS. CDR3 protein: CASSGSGAGSYNEQYF. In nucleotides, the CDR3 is TGTGCCAGCAGTGGCTCGGGGGCGGGCTCCTACAATGAGCAGTACTTC.

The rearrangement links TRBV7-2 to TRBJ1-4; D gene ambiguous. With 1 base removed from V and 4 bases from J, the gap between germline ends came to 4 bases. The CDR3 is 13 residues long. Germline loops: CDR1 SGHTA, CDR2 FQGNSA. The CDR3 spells CASSLGYNEKLFF. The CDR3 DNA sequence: TGTGCCAGCAGCTTAGGGTATAATGAAAAACTGTTTTTT.

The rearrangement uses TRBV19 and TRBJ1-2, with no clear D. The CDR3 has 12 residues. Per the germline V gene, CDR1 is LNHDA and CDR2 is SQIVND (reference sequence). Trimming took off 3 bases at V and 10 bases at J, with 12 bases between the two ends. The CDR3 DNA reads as TGTGCCAGTAGTATCGGTAAACTTCCCTACACCTTC. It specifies CASSIGKLPYTF.

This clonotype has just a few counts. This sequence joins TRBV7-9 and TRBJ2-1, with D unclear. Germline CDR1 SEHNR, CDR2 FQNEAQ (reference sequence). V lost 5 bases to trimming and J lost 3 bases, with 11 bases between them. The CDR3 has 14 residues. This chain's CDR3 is CASSPSALYNEQFF. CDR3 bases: TGTGCCAGCAGCCCCTCCGCACTCTACAATGAGCAGTTCTTC. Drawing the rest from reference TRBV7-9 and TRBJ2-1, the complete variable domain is DTGVSQNPRHKITKRGQNVTFRCDPISEHNRLYWYRQTLGQGPEFLTYFQNEAQLEKSRLLSDRFSAERPKGSFSTLEIQRTEQGDSAMYLCASSPSALYNEQFFGPGTRLTVL.

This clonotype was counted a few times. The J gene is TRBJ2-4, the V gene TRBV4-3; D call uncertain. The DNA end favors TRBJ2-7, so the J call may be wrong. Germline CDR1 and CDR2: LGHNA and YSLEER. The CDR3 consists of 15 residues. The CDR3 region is CASSQDRALLGEQYF. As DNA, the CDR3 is TGCGCCAGCAGCCAAGATCGTGCGCTTCTCGGCGAGCAGTACTTC.

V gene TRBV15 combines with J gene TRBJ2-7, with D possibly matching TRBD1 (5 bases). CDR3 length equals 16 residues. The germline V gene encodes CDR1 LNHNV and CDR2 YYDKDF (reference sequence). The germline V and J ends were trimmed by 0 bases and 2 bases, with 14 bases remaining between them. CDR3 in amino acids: CATSRDKGIAAYEQYF. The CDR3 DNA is TGTGCCACCAGCAGAGATAAGGGGATCGCGGCCTACGAGCAGTACTTC.

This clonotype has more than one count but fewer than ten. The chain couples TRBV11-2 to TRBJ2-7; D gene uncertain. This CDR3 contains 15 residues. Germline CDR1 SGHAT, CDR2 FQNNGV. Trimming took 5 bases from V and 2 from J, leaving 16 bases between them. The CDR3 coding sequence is TGTGCCAGCAGCCCTAGGACGGTACCAACCTACGAGCAGTACTTC. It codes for CASSPRTVPTYEQYF. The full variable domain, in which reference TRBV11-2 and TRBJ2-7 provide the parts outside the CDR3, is EAGVAQSPRYKIIEKRQSVAFWCNPISGHATLYWYQQILGQGPKLLIQFQNNGVVDDSQLPKDRFSAERLKGVDSTLKIQPAKLEDSAVYLCASSPRTVPTYEQYFGPGTRLTVT.

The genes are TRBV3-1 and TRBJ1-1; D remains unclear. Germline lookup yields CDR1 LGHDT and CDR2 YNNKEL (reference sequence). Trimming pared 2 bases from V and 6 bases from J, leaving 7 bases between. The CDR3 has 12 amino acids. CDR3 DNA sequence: TGTGCCAGCAGCCAATTGCCTGCTGAAGCTTTCTTT. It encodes CASSQLPAEAFF.

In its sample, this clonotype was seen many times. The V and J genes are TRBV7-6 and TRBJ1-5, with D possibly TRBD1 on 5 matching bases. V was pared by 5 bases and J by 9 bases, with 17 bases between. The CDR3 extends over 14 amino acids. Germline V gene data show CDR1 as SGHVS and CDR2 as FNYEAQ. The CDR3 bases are TGTGCCAGCAGCCAAGCAGGGAGGGGTTGGCCCCAGCATTTT. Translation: CASSQAGRGWPQHF.

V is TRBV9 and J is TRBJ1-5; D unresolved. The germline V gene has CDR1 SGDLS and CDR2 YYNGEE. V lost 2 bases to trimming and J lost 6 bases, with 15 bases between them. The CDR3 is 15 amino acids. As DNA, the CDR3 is TGTGCCAGCAGCGTTGACGGTCAAGAGAGTCAGCCCCAGCATTTT. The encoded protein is CASSVDGQESQPQHF.

The CDR3 DNA sequence: TGTGCCATGGGGCGGGATGACGTAGGTCAGCCCCAGCATTTT. Translated: CAMGRDDVGQPQHF. V is TRBV6-1 and J is TRBJ1-5; possibly TRBD1 for D (5 bases). The CDR3 has 14 amino acids. Trimming cost V 10 bases and J 6 bases, with 19 bases left between them. CDR1 and CDR2 from the germline V gene are MNHNS and SASEGT.

The CDR3 loop reads CASSQDIGYTF. DNA for the CDR3: TGTGCCAGCAGTCAAGACATCGGCTACACCTTC. The chain has TRBV6-2 or TRBV6-3 and TRBJ1-2; D not certain. Trimming pared 5 bases from V and 8 bases from J, leaving 9 bases between. CDR1 is MNHEY, CDR2 SVGEGT, per germline. The CDR3 length is 11 residues.

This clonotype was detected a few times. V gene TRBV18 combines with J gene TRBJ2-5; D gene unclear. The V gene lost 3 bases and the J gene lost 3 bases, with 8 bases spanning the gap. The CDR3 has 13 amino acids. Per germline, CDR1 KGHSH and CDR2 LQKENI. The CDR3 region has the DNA TGTGCCAGCTCACCGGGCCGAAAAGAGACCCAGTACTTC. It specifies CASSPGRKETQYF.

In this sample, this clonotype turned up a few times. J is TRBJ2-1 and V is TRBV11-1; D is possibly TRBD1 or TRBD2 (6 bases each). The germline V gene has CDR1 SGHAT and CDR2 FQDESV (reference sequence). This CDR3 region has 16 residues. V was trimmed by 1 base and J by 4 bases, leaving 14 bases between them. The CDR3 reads CASSLVRGQGYNEQFF. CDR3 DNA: TGTGCCAGCAGCTTAGTCCGGGGGCAGGGGTACAATGAGCAGTTCTTC.

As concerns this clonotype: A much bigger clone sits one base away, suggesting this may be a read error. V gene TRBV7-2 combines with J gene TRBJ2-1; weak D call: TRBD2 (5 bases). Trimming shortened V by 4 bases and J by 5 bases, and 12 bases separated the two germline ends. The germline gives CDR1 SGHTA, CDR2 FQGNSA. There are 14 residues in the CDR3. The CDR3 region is CASSYPRGNNEQFF. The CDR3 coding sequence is TGTGCCAGCAGCTACCCACGGGGAAACAATGAGCAGTTCTTC.

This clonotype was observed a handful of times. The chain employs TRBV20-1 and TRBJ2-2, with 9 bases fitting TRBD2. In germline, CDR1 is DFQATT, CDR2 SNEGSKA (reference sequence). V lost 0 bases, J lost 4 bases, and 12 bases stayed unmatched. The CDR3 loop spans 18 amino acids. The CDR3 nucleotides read TGCAGTGCTAGAGACCTCGCGTGGTCTAGCGGGACCACCGGGGAGCTGTTTTTT. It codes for CSARDLAWSSGTTGELFF.

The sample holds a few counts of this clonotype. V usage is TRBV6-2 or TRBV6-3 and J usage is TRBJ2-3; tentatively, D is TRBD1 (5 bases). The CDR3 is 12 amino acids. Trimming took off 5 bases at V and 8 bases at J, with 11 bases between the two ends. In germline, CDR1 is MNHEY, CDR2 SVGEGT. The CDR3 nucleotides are TGTGCCAGCAGTAGAGACAGTTTTACGCAGTATTTT. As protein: CASSRDSFTQYF.

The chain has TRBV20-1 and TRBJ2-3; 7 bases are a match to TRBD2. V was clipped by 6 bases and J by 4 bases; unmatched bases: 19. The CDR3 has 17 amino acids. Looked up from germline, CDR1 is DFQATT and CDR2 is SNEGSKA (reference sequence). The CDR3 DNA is TGCAGTGCCACGCCAATACGGACTAACGGGAGGTCAGATACGCAGTATTTT. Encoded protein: CSATPIRTNGRSDTQYF.